Listed below are T cell receptor beta chains from one sample, sequenced in a study of shared clonotypes between healthy human individuals. Using immunoSEQ multiplex PCR, the repertoire was profiled, and TCRdb retains in-frame clones only, with some absent. The sample holds about 1.1 million clones, about four fifths seen once. The sequenced material came from memory CD4+ T cells from PBMCs. The receptors here all came from a man aged 18 to 29 in good health. Some clones in this sample may be carry-over from other donors' samples. Each CDR3 is given with its conserved first and last residue. The D gene is left open where the match is weak. For some rows the clone size is stated as once, few or many, or as a class when expanded; others skip it.

>-|TRBJ2-1|TRBD1|TRBV5-1
TGCGCCAGCAGCAGCGGACAGGGCTTGCATGAGCAGTTCTTC
CASSSGQGLHEQFF
>-|TRBJ2-1|-|TRBV5-1
TGCGCCAGCAGCTTGATACCTGGGGATGAGCAGTTCTTC
CASSLIPGDEQFF
>-|TRBJ1-2|-|TRBV6-1
TGTGCCAGCAGCGTAGACAGGCTCTATGGCTACACCTTC
CASSVDRLYGYTF
>-|TRBJ2-7|TRBD1|TRBV27
TGTGCCAGCAGACTAAGGGACAGTTACTACGAGCAGTACTTC
CASRLRDSYYEQYF
>-|TRBJ2-5|-|TRBV28
TGTGCCAGCAGCACAAGCAACCAAGAGACCCAGTACTTC
CASSTSNQETQYF
>few|TRBJ2-1|TRBD2|TRBV9
TGTGCCAGCGTACGGGGGCTAGCGGGAGTCAATGAGCAGTTCTTC
CASVRGLAGVNEQFF
>-|TRBJ2-3|-|TRBV10-1
TGCGCCAGCAGTGAGTCCGGTAGAGGCACAGATACGCAGTATTTT
CASSESGRGTDTQYF
>-|TRBJ2-7|-|TRBV21-1
TGTGCCAGCCAGCGGGCTAGCGGGAAGTTCTACGAGCAGTACTTC
CASQRASGKFYEQYF
>-|TRBJ2-7|-|TRBV5-1
TGCGCCAGCAGCTTGGCCAGGGAGTACGAGCAGTACTTC
CASSLAREYEQYF
>-|TRBJ1-2|-|TRBV5-4
TGTGCCAGCAGCGCAGTCCTGTCTGGCTACACCTTC
CASSAVLSGYTF
>-|TRBJ2-1|-|TRBV11-2
TGTGCCAGCAGCTTTTCCTACAATGAGCAGTTCTTC
CASSFSYNEQFF
>few|TRBJ2-2|-|TRBV10-3
TGTGCCATCAGTGAGTCGACAGGACTTAACACCGGGGAGCTGTTTTTT
CAISESTGLNTGELFF
>-|TRBJ1-2|-|TRBV4-1
TGCGCCAGCAGCCAAGCCGGACAGCCCTATGGCTACACCTTC
CASSQAGQPYGYTF
>-|TRBJ2-7|TRBD2|TRBV5-1
TGCGCCAGCAGCCCGGATAGCGGGACTTTGAGGGAGCAGTACTTC
CASSPDSGTLREQYF
>-|TRBJ2-2|-|TRBV6-5
TGTGCCAGCAGTTACTCAATCCCAGGGAACACCGGGGAGCTGTTTTTT
CASSYSIPGNTGELFF
>-|TRBJ2-1|-|TRBV6-5
TGTGCCAGCAGTTCCCCGCGGGCCAAGGGGAACAATGAGCAGTTCTTC
CASSSPRAKGNNEQFF
>-|TRBJ2-1|TRBD2|TRBV18
TGTGCCAGCTCACCACGGCGGGAGGCTGAGCAGTTCTTC
CASSPRREAEQFF
>-|TRBJ1-1|-|TRBV2
TGTGCCAGCAGTATTGACAGGAACACTGAAGCTTTCTTT
CASSIDRNTEAFF
>once|TRBJ1-2|-|TRBV6-5
TGTGCCAGCAGGTCCCATGGGACGGTGGAATTTGGCTACACCTTC
CASRSHGTVEFGYTF
>few|TRBJ1-1|-|TRBV7-9
TGTGCCACCTTCCAGGGACGGGGGAACACTGAAGCTTTCTTT
CATFQGRGNTEAFF
>-|TRBJ1-2|-|TRBV28
TGTGCCAGCACCCAACCGTCGGGGGGCATAAACTATGGCTACACCTTC
CASTQPSGGINYGYTF
>-|TRBJ1-5|-|TRBV5-5
TGTGCCAGCAGCCCAGAGCCCGGGGGTCGCGCGTCCCAGCATTTT
CASSPEPGGRASQHF
>few|TRBJ1-1|-|TRBV7-2
TGTGCCAGCAGCTTAGGGTCCCGGATGAACACTGAAGCTTTCTTT
CASSLGSRMNTEAFF
>-|TRBJ2-6|-|TRBV30
TGTGCCTGGAGTTCCCCTTCCGGGGCCAACGTCCTGACTTTC
CAWSSPSGANVLTF
>-|TRBJ2-2|-|TRBV6-6
TGTGCCAGCAGTTACTCTTGGCAGAAAACCGGGGAGCTGTTTTTT
CASSYSWQKTGELFF
>-|TRBJ2-1|TRBD1|TRBV9
TGTGCCAGCAGCGCAGGGGGCGCCTACAATGAGCAGTTCTTC
CASSAGGAYNEQFF
>-|TRBJ1-2|TRBD1|TRBV6-5
TGTGCCAGCAGGCAAAACCAGGGGGTTGGCTACACCTTC
CASRQNQGVGYTF
>-|TRBJ2-7|TRBD1|TRBV5-1
TGCGCCAGCAGCCATTCGACACAGGGGGGTTTCTACGAGCAGTACTTC
CASSHSTQGGFYEQYF
>-|TRBJ1-1|-|TRBV18
TGTGCCAGCTCAAGGGACCAAACTAACACTGAAGCTTTCTTT
CASSRDQTNTEAFF
>-|TRBJ1-2|-|TRBV2
TGTGTAGGAGGGGGTGACTATGGCTACACCTTC
CVGGGDYGYTF
>-|TRBJ2-3|TRBD2|TRBV5-4
TGTGCCAGCAGCCGAGCGGGAGCGGAAGATACGCAGTATTTT
CASSRAGAEDTQYF
>-|TRBJ1-1|-|TRBV9
TGTGCCAGCAGCTTGGGACTACTGAACACTGAAGCTTTCTTT
CASSLGLLNTEAFF
>-|TRBJ2-5|-|TRBV25-1
TGTGCCAGCAGTCCCGGGAGAAGGGGAGAAGAGACCCAGTACTTC
CASSPGRRGEETQYF
>-|TRBJ2-2|-|TRBV7-8
TGTGCCAGCAGCTTAGATATCAGGGAAATGGCCGGGGAGCTGTTTTTT
CASSLDIREMAGELFF